The entry below describes one TCR beta chain. The sample belongs to a study of shared clonotypes between healthy human individuals. The germline gives CDR1 SGHRS, CDR2 YFSETQ. This CDR3 spans 17 amino acids. V gave up 4 bases and J gave up 2 bases; unmatched junction bases: 10. The protocol was immunoSEQ multiplex PCR, while the TCRdb copy is restricted to in-frame clones and leaves out a portion. Among about a million clones listed, 75% were seen once. The receptor was isolated from a man aged 18 to 29 in good health. The chain employs TRBV5-1 and TRBJ2-1, with TRBD2 matching 9 bases. Sequencing input: memory CD4+ T cells sorted from blood. Regarding subset: CD45RA-negative fraction. Here the CDR3 reads CASSRNSGSLTYNEQFF. The DNA of the CDR3 is TGCGCCAGCAGCCGTAATAGCGGGAGCCTAACCTACAATGAGCAGTTCTTC.